This T cell receptor beta chain appears in the sequencing data of a study of technical replicates of blood from a few donors. The assay was immunoSEQ multiplex PCR, and TCRdb's table has in-frame clones only and misses some. The sample contains roughly 62,000 clones, about 90% of which appear only once. Germline V gives CDR1 SGHRS, CDR2 YFSETQ. The CDR3 runs to 14 residues. The J segment lost 4 bases and the V segment lost 7 bases, leaving 7 bases of the junction unmatched. The source is a human donor in good health. Some clones in this sample may be carry-over from other donors' samples. The sample taken for sequencing was PBMCs. The gene calls are TRBV5-1 and TRBJ1-1, with 10 bases identical to TRBD1. The CDR3: CASSLTGGVTEAFF. The CDR3 bases are TGCGCCAGCTCGCTGACAGGGGGCGTCACTGAAGCTTTCTTT. Filled out from reference TRBV5-1 and TRBJ1-1, the complete variable domain reads KAGVTQTPRYLIKTRGQQVTLSCSPISGHRSVSWYQQTPGQGLQFLFEYFSETQRNKGNFPGRFSGRQFSNSRSEMNVSTLELGDSALYLCASSLTGGVTEAFFGQGTRLTVV.